This TCR beta chain was captured by sequencing in a study of blood T cell repertoires in COVID-19. At the level of the study: The samples span acute and convalescent COVID-19 from the United States, Italy and Spain. Sample material is recorded as cDNA or gDNA derived from T cells, B-cell-depleted T cells, or PBMCs.

Per the original methods: Quantification of nucleated cells was approximated via reference gene primer amplification. Clones were sequenced by immunoSEQ multiplex PCR, and TCRdb holds only the in-frame ones, with some missing. The V and J calls and clone size are taken from that table; D and trimming were inferred from the DNA. The sample lists approximately 210,000 clones; roughly 82% were seen once. Germline V gene sequence: CDR1 SGHNT, CDR2 YENEEA. This CDR3 spans 16 amino acids. Trimming at V came to 1 base and at J to 4 bases, leaving 5 bases not matched to a gene. This TCR was sampled from a woman between 40 and 50 years old with acute or convalescent COVID-19. This sequence joins TRBV11-3 and TRBJ2-2, with TRBD1 identical over 8 bases. The material sequenced was peripheral blood. The DNA for the CDR3 is TGTGCCAGCAGCTTAGTTGGACAGGGACGCACCGGGGAGCTGTTTTTT. Protein: CASSLVGQGRTGELFF. Full variable domain (rest looked up from reference TRBV11-3 and TRBJ2-2): EAGVVQSPRYKIIEKKQPVAFWCNPISGHNTLYWYLQNLGQGPELLIRYENEEAVDDSQLPKDRFSAERLKGVDSTLKIQPAELGDSAVYLCASSLVGQGRTGELFFGEGSRLTVL.